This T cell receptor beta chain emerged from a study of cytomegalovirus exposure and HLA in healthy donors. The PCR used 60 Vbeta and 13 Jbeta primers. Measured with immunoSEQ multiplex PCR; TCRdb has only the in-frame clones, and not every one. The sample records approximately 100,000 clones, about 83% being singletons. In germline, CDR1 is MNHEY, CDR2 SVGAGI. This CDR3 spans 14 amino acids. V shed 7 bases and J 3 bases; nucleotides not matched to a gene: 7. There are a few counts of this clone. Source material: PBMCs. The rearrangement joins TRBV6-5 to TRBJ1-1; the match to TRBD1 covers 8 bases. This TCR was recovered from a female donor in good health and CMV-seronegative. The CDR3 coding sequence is TGTGCCAGCAACCCCAGGGGGCGCGACACTGAAGCTTTCTTT. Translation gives CASNPRGRDTEAFF.